This entry lists 15 T cell receptor beta chains sequenced from one sample in a study of shared clonotypes between healthy human individuals (dated by TCRdb to about 2020). The method was the immunoSEQ multiplex PCR assay. Drawn from immuneACCESS, this table holds only the in-frame rearrangements with V and J called that TCRdb kept. Clones are partly lost; checked studies trace under half to an unresolved V gene and leave the rest unexplained. The sample contains 850,000 to 1,200,000 clones, 70% to 80% of them found a single time. In total, the top ten clones hold 1.5% of the sample. Sample: memory CD4+ T cells sorted from blood. The meaning of the sample's cell subset or site label: CD45RA-negative fraction. Source of these receptors: a man in his late teens or twenties in good health.

Concerning this clone itself: The junction departs from germline at one end; a sequencing error may be responsible. This chain links TRBV7-2 with TRBJ2-7; no clear D. Per germline, CDR1 SGHTA and CDR2 FQGNSA. CDR3 length: 11 amino acids. In DNA, the CDR3 is TGTGCCAGCAGGACTGGGCCCGAGCAGTACTTT. Translation gives CASRTGPEQYF.

The chain couples TRBV7-9 to TRBJ2-3; 8 bases line up with TRBD1. The germline V gene encodes CDR1 SEHNR and CDR2 FQNEAQ (reference sequence). V was pared by 1 base and J by 5 bases, with 5 bases of the junction left unmatched. The CDR3 consists of 15 residues. Here the CDR3 reads CASSLGTGWGDTQYF. The CDR3 DNA is TGTGCCAGCAGCTTAGGGACAGGGTGGGGAGATACGCAGTATTTT.

CDR3 in amino acids: CASSLVAGAVETQYF. The CDR3 nucleotides read TGTGCCAGCAGCTTAGTAGCGGGGGCGGTGGAGACCCAGTACTTC. V and J are TRBV7-9 and TRBJ2-5, with 9 positions matching TRBD2. The CDR3 runs to 15 residues. With V trimmed by 1 base and J by 5 bases, 5 bases remained unmatched. Germline V gene sequence: CDR1 SEHNR, CDR2 FQNEAQ (reference sequence).

The genes are TRBV7-9 and TRBJ2-1; 8 bases align to TRBD2. The J segment lost 1 base and the V segment lost 5 bases, leaving 4 bases of the junction unmatched. Germline V lookup: CDR1 SEHNR, CDR2 FQNEAQ (reference sequence). The CDR3 has 15 amino acids. The CDR3 nucleotides are TGTGCCAGCAGCCCAACTAGCGGTTCCTACAATGAGCAGTTCTTC. It specifies CASSPTSGSYNEQFF.

This clone was picked up a small number of times. This CDR3 is CASSQVTSGGLQETQYF. The CDR3 DNA follows: TGTGCCAGCAGCCAAGTAACTAGCGGGGGCCTTCAAGAGACCCAGTACTTC. V and J are TRBV4-2 and TRBJ2-5, with TRBD2 matching 11 bases. The germline V gene encodes CDR1 LGHNA and CDR2 YNFKEQ. With 1 base clipped from V and 2 bases from J, the junction kept 6 bases outside the gene matches. There are 17 residues in the CDR3.

The gene calls are TRBV7-8 and TRBJ2-7, with 9 bases identical to TRBD2. This CDR3 spans 18 amino acids. Losses at the gene ends were 0 bases for V and 2 bases for J; bases not matched to a gene: 11. Germline V CDR1 and CDR2: SGHVS, FQNEAQ. The CDR3 DNA is TGTGCCAGCAGCTTAGCCCCTAAGGGTAGCGGGGGAACCTACGAGCAGTACTTC. It is translated as CASSLAPKGSGGTYEQYF. The complete variable domain, with remaining parts taken from reference TRBV7-8 and TRBJ2-7, reads GAGVSQSPRYKVAKRGQDVALRCDPISGHVSLFWYQQALGQGPEFLTYFQNEAQLDKSGLPSDRFFAERPEGSVSTLKIQRTQQEDSAVYLCASSLAPKGSGGTYEQYFGPGTRLTVT.

V is TRBV5-1 and J is TRBJ2-2; 7 bases are a match to TRBD1. V shed 0 bases, J shed 0 bases, and the junction held 2 bases outside the gene matches. This CDR3 spans 16 amino acids. Germline V CDR1 and CDR2: SGHRS, YFSETQ. The CDR3 coding sequence is TGCGCCAGCAGCTTGGCGGGACAGTCGAACACCGGGGAGCTGTTTTTT. It encodes CASSLAGQSNTGELFF. The full variable domain, in which reference TRBV5-1 and TRBJ2-2 provide the parts outside the CDR3, is KAGVTQTPRYLIKTRGQQVTLSCSPISGHRSVSWYQQTPGQGLQFLFEYFSETQRNKGNFPGRFSGRQFSNSRSEMNVSTLELGDSALYLCASSLAGQSNTGELFFGEGSRLTVL.

This clone was seen only once. The rearrangement links TRBV5-1 to TRBJ2-5, with D perhaps given as TRBD1 or TRBD2 (5 bases each). The CDR3 covers 16 residues. V lost 3 bases to trimming and J lost 4 bases, with 19 bases between them. Germline V lookup: CDR1 SGHRS, CDR2 YFSETQ. CDR3 sequence: CASSSITGLLGETQYF. CDR3 sequence (DNA): TGCGCCAGCAGCTCCATAACAGGACTGCTGGGAGAGACCCAGTACTTC.

Written as DNA, the CDR3 is TGTGCCAGCTCACCACCTGGAGGGATTAGCGGCTACACCTTC. Residues: CASSPPGGISGYTF. The chain employs TRBV18 and TRBJ1-2; D uncertain. V was pared by 0 bases and J by 8 bases, with 13 bases between. CDR3 length: 14 amino acids. CDR1 is KGHSH, CDR2 LQKENI, per germline.

The chain uses TRBV5-8 and TRBJ2-7; the D gene is possibly TRBD2 (6 bases). Trimming removed 8 bases from V and 2 bases from J, with 17 bases in between. Germline V gives CDR1 SGHTS, CDR2 YDEGEE. The CDR3 covers 14 residues. Here the CDR3 DNA reads TGTGCCAGTGGCTGGGGACTCCCTACCTACGAGCAGTACTTC. Its protein product is CASGWGLPTYEQYF.

CDR3 loop: CASSLARTETDTQYF. The CDR3 DNA reads TGCGCCAGCAGCTTGGCTAGGACAGAAACAGATACGCAGTATTTT. The V call is TRBV5-1, the J call TRBJ2-3, with D maybe TRBD1 (6 bases). The germline V gene encodes CDR1 SGHRS and CDR2 YFSETQ. Deletions cut 0 bases from V and 3 bases from J, with 11 bases between. This CDR3 is 15 amino acids long. Full variable domain (remainder filled in from reference TRBV5-1 and TRBJ2-3): KAGVTQTPRYLIKTRGQQVTLSCSPISGHRSVSWYQQTPGQGLQFLFEYFSETQRNKGNFPGRFSGRQFSNSRSEMNVSTLELGDSALYLCASSLARTETDTQYFGPGTRLTVL.

The rearrangement links TRBV7-8 to TRBJ1-2; 7 bases are shared with TRBD1. V was pared by 1 base and J by 4 bases, with 9 bases of the junction left unmatched. CDR1 SGHVS and CDR2 FQNEAQ come from the germline V gene. The CDR3 extends over 16 amino acids. The CDR3 DNA follows: TGTGCCAGCAGCTTAGATACGAGGGGGCTGAGCTATGGCTACACCTTC. This codes for CASSLDTRGLSYGYTF.

The chain joins TRBV2 to TRBJ1-1; perhaps TRBD1 as D (5 bases). The CDR3 runs 13 residues. Per germline, CDR1 SNHLY and CDR2 FYNNEI. V was shortened by 11 bases and J by 0 bases, with 13 bases between the two germline ends. CDR3 residues: CAGGRSLNTEAFF. For the CDR3, the DNA is TGTGCCGGGGGGAGGTCTCTGAACACTGAAGCTTTCTTT.

V is TRBV19 and J is TRBJ1-5; possible D gene TRBD1, 5 bases. V was clipped by 7 bases and J by 2 bases, with 18 bases between them. CDR3 size: 16 residues. Germline CDR1 and CDR2: LNHDA and SQIVND (reference sequence). This CDR3 is CASIGHRQGGNQPQHF. In DNA, the CDR3 is TGTGCCAGTATTGGACACCGCCAGGGAGGCAATCAGCCCCAGCATTTT.

The V gene is TRBV18, the J gene TRBJ1-2; no reliable D call. Germline CDR1 is KGHSH and CDR2 is LQKENI. The V and J ends lost 3 bases and 0 bases respectively, with 11 bases between them. The CDR3 length is 15 residues. The CDR3 region has the DNA TGTGCCAGCTCACCGGAATCAATAACTAACTATGGCTACACCTTC. Protein: CASSPESITNYGYTF. Full variable domain (remainder filled in from reference TRBV18 and TRBJ1-2): NAGVMQNPRHLVRRRGQEARLRCSPMKGHSHVYWYRQLPEEGLKFMVYLQKENIIDESGMPKERFSAEFPKEGPSILRIQQVVRGDSAAYFCASSPESITNYGYTFGSGTRLTVV.